Below, 12 T cell receptor beta chains from the same sample are listed, as sequenced in a study of cytomegalovirus exposure and HLA in healthy donors (TCRdb year 2017). Receptor amplification or capture employed the immunoSEQ multiplex PCR assay. A mixture of 60 forward primers for TCR Vbeta segments and 13 reverse primers for TCR Jbeta segments was used in the multiplex PCR. TCRdb obtained this table from immuneACCESS and retained in-frame rearrangements with V and J assigned. These tables miss some clones; where compared with another copy, unresolved V genes account for less than half of the shortfall, and the remainder is unexplained. This sample holds roughly 120,000 clones; roughly 68% were observed only once. The ten largest make up over 3.5% of the sample. The sequenced sample consisted of PBMCs. The origin of the receptors is a woman in her forties or fifties in good health and CMV-seropositive.

This clone was seen more than once but under ten times. Other DNA sequences in the same sample also yield this CDR3. The V gene is TRBV11-2, the J gene TRBJ2-7; D call uncertain. The V end was cut by 1 base, the J end by 4 bases, with 8 bases between. The CDR3 contains 13 residues. Germline V gene data show CDR1 as SGHAT and CDR2 as FQNNGV. The CDR3 region has the DNA TGTGCCAGCAGCTTAGGAGGCAGTTACGAGCAGTACTTC. Amino acids: CASSLGGSYEQYF.

The rearrangement uses TRBV5-1 and TRBJ1-2, with 7 bases identical to TRBD1. Germline V CDR1 and CDR2: SGHRS, YFSETQ. This CDR3 is 14 amino acids long. J lost 6 bases, V lost 3 bases, and 8 bases had no gene match. CDR3 region: CASSYGGTADGYTF. The CDR3 bases are TGCGCCAGCAGCTATGGAGGGACAGCGGATGGCTACACCTTC.

In nucleotides, the CDR3 is TGTGCCAGCAGTGAAGGTTCAGGGAATCGTCAGCCCCAGCATTTT. Protein product: CASSEGSGNRQPQHF. The V gene is TRBV2, the J gene TRBJ1-5, with D perhaps matching TRBD1 (5 bases). The CDR3 contains 15 residues. The V gene's germline CDR1 is SNHLY and CDR2 FYNNEI. V was clipped by 1 base and J by 6 bases, with 13 bases between them.

On this clone itself: The sample holds other DNA sequences that translate to the same CDR3. The rearrangement joins TRBV7-9 to TRBJ2-7; 8 nucleotides agree with TRBD1. Germline V gene lookup returns CDR1 SEHNR and CDR2 FQNEAQ (reference sequence). V lost 8 bases, J lost 3 bases, and 9 bases stayed unmatched. The CDR3 runs 14 residues. The CDR3, as DNA: TGTGCCAGCGAAGCTGGGACAGGCCGCTACGAGCAGTACTTC. Its protein is CASEAGTGRYEQYF.

The gene calls are TRBV11-2 and TRBJ1-2; no firm D call. CDR1 SGHAT and CDR2 FQNNGV come from the germline V gene. CDR3 length: 15 amino acids. Trimming removed 3 bases from V and 7 bases from J, with 18 bases in between. CDR3: CASSFSSSGRLGYTF. The CDR3 DNA reads as TGTGCCAGCAGCTTTTCGAGTTCCGGCAGACTTGGCTACACCTTC.

This clone was counted between two and nine times. V and J are TRBV6-5 and TRBJ2-1; 7 nucleotides line up with TRBD1. Trimming at V came to 5 bases and at J to 4 bases, leaving 8 bases not matched to a gene. Germline V gene data show CDR1 as MNHEY and CDR2 as SVGAGI. The CDR3 has 15 residues. Here the CDR3 DNA reads TGTGCCAGCAGTAAATCCAGGGGGACATACAATGAGCAGTTCTTC. Its protein is CASSKSRGTYNEQFF.

The rearrangement joins TRBV11-2 to TRBJ2-7; D may be TRBD2 (5 bases). Germline values: CDR1 SGHAT, CDR2 FQNNGV. This CDR3 comprises 18 residues. V dropped 4 bases and J dropped 0 bases, with 22 bases sitting between them. This chain's CDR3 is CASSSLFQIFDYSYEQYF. CDR3 sequence (DNA): TGTGCCAGCAGCTCTTTGTTCCAAATTTTCGACTACTCCTACGAGCAGTACTTC.

The chain links TRBV18 to TRBJ2-1; maybe TRBD2 (6 bases). The CDR3 totals 15 residues. The ends were cut back, 7 bases at V and 2 bases at J, with 15 bases in the middle. In germline, CDR1 is KGHSH, CDR2 LQKENI. The CDR3 coding sequence is TGTGCCAGCTATACGGGGGTGAGTGCCTACAATGAGCAGTTCTTC. Translation gives CASYTGVSAYNEQFF.

The chain uses TRBV5-1 and TRBJ1-6; TRBD1 matches 7 bases. CDR3 length: 16 amino acids. V lost 4 bases and J lost 7; bases outside the gene matches: 11. Germline CDR1 SGHRS, CDR2 YFSETQ. The CDR3 DNA reads TGCGCCAGCAGCACCGGACAGGCTCTGACCAATTCACCCCTCCACTTT. Translated: CASSTGQALTNSPLHF. Combining the CDR3 with reference TRBV5-1 and TRBJ1-6 gives the whole variable domain KAGVTQTPRYLIKTRGQQVTLSCSPISGHRSVSWYQQTPGQGLQFLFEYFSETQRNKGNFPGRFSGRQFSNSRSEMNVSTLELGDSALYLCASSTGQALTNSPLHFGNGTRLTVT.

This clone has more than one count but fewer than ten. V usage is TRBV7-9 and J usage is TRBJ1-2; TRBD1 aligns across 9 bases. V shed 1 base and J 5 bases; nucleotides not matched to a gene: 5. The CDR3 consists of 15 residues. Germline V lookup: CDR1 SEHNR, CDR2 FQNEAQ (reference sequence). DNA for the CDR3: TGTGCCAGCAGCTTAGGACGGACAGGGGTATATGGCTACACCTTC. Protein sequence: CASSLGRTGVYGYTF. The full variable domain, with the rest looked up from reference TRBV7-9 and TRBJ1-2, is DTGVSQNPRHKITKRGQNVTFRCDPISEHNRLYWYRQTLGQGPEFLTYFQNEAQLEKSRLLSDRFSAERPKGSFSTLEIQRTEQGDSAMYLCASSLGRTGVYGYTFGSGTRLTVV.

The rearrangement uses TRBV27 and TRBJ1-2; 9 nucleotides line up with TRBD1. The junction had 12 bases not matched to a gene; V was cut back by 3 bases and J by 7 bases. CDR3 length: 16 residues. CDR1 is MNHEY and CDR2 is SMNVEV in the germline V gene (reference sequence). In DNA form, the CDR3 reads TGTGCCAGCAGTTTGGACAGGGGTTCTCCAAGGGGTGGCTACACCTTC. This encodes CASSLDRGSPRGGYTF.

The gene calls are TRBV6-5 and TRBJ2-2; no clear D gene. This CDR3 contains 16 residues. Germline values: CDR1 MNHEY, CDR2 SVGAGI. V was shortened by 2 bases and J by 4 bases, with 14 bases between the two germline ends. The CDR3 nucleotides read TGTGCCAGCAGTTACGAACGGGTCGAGGTCACCGGGGAGCTGTTTTTT. Protein sequence: CASSYERVEVTGELFF.